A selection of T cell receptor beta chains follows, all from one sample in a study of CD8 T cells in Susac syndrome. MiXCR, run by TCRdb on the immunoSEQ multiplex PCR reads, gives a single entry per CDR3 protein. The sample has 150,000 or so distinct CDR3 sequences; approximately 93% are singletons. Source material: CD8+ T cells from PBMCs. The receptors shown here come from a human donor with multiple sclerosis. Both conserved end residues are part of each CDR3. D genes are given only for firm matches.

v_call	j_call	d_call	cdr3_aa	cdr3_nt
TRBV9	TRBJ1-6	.	CASSVHGEGENSPLHF	TGTGCCAGCAGCGTCCACGGGGAGGGAGAAAATTCACCCCTCCATTTT
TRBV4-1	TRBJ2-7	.	CASSQEKGTYEQYF	TGCGCCAGCAGCCAAGAGAAGGGTACCTACGAGCAGTACTTC
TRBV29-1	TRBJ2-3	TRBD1	CTGGESTDTQYF	TGCACAGGGGGCGAATCCACAGATACGCAGTATTTT
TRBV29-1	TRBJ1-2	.	CSVVGRVGGYTF	TGCAGCGTTGTAGGCCGTGTGGGTGGCTACACCTTC
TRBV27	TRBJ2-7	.	CASSLKGNAREQYF	TGTGCCAGCAGTTTGAAGGGAAATGCGAGAGAGCAGTACTTC
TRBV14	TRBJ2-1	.	CASSQVPHGPNNEQFF	TGTGCCAGCAGCCAAGTACCTCATGGACCCAACAATGAGCAGTTCTTC
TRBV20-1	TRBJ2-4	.	CSARVWDPAKNIQYF	TGCAGTGCTAGAGTGTGGGATCCGGCCAAAAACATTCAGTACTTC
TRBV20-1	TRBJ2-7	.	CSARDLTGDEQYF	TGCAGTGCTAGAGATCTAACGGGGGATGAGCAGTACTTC
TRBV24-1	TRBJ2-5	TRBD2	CATSDFTSGGAGGQETQYF	TGTGCCACCAGTGACTTCACTAGCGGGGGGGCAGGAGGGCAAGAGACCCAGTACTTC
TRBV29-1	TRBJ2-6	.	CSVEVSLRDGSGANVLTF	TGCAGCGTTGAAGTAAGCCTGAGGGACGGCTCTGGGGCCAACGTCCTGACTTTC
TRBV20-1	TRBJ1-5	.	CSAREGMTRNQPQHF	TGCAGTGCTAGAGAGGGGATGACAAGGAATCAGCCCCAGCATTTT